The clone carrying this T cell receptor beta chain was seen at least ten times. Its antigen is as yet unknown. The entry originates in a study of identical twins. Study-level findings and limits: The more abundant beta clonotypes in cord blood had fewer insertions, and memory repertoires did not show this.

Template switching, a step in the protocol, added a universal primer site, and cDNA carried unique molecular identifiers. TCRdb reprocessed the 5' RACE reads with MiXCR, giving one entry per CDR3 protein. Of a few hundred thousand distinct CDR3 sequences listed, over 8.5% are singletons. Germline V gene data show CDR1 as SGHAT and CDR2 as FQNNGV. This CDR3 contains 14 residues. V lost 8 bases, J lost 2 bases, and 7 bases stayed unmatched. The data also belong to a second study, concerning yellow fever vaccine responses in identical twins. That source notes: Twins' vaccine T cell responses reportedly seemed partly convergent and partly personalized.

This chain links TRBV11-2 with TRBJ2-5, with 8 nucleotides matching TRBD1. The sequence derives from a woman between 18 and 29 years old in good health. Sequenced input: PBMCs. CDR3 amino acids: CASLLGTGQETQYF. The CDR3 nucleotides read TGTGCCAGCCTCCTGGGGACAGGACAAGAGACCCAGTACTTC.